These 25 T cell receptor beta chains originate from one sample sequenced in a study of persistence of HIV-infected CD4 T cells. An overlapping HIV-1 Gag peptide pool stimulated these cells at approximately 0.91 ug/peptide/mL. CD40L-negative CD69-negative CD45RO-high memory CD4+ T cells were sorted as populations depleted of antigen-responding cells. The immunoSEQ assay was version 4, run in survey mode. Some clones are missing from TCRdb's copy, which holds only in-frame ones; the method was immunoSEQ multiplex PCR. The data show more than 30,000 clones, with 82% seen just once and 0.97% held by the top ten. No antigen has been identified for these receptors. The sequencing here drew on cultured CD4+ T cells from PBMCs, taken from a patient who received antiretroviral therapy. These receptors all stem from an adult with HIV. The donor label of this sample is uncertain.

In DNA, the CDR3 is TGTGCCAGCAGCTTGGCGCAGGCGGGAACTGAAGCTTTCTTT. Translation gives CASSLAQAGTEAFF. The chain recombines TRBV5-4 with TRBJ1-1, with unresolved D. V lost 0 bases to trimming and J lost 5 bases, with 11 bases between them. The CDR3 runs 14 residues. Germline loops: CDR1 SGHNT, CDR2 YYREEE (reference sequence).

V and J are TRBV7-9 and TRBJ2-4; 7 bases are shared with TRBD1. The CDR3 has 14 residues. CDR1 and CDR2 from the germline V gene are SEHNR and FQNEAQ (reference sequence). After removal of 5 bases from V and 8 bases from J, the junction contained 9 bases not matched to a gene. CDR3 residues: CASSVGTAQDIQYF. For the CDR3, the DNA is TGTGCCAGCAGCGTCGGGACAGCCCAGGACATTCAGTACTTC.

The chain uses TRBV2 and TRBJ1-2, with a weak D call TRBD1 (5 bases). Germline assignment: CDR1 SNHLY and CDR2 FYNNEI. The V and J ends lost 0 bases and 6 bases respectively, with 14 bases between them. The CDR3 has 15 amino acids. The CDR3 here is CASSEAPGRLNGYTF. The CDR3 region has the DNA TGTGCCAGCAGTGAAGCCCCGGGACGCCTGAATGGCTACACCTTC.

The chain's CDR3 is CASSSGQGGTEAFF. The CDR3 DNA reads as TGTGCCAGCAGCAGCGGACAGGGTGGGACTGAAGCTTTCTTT. The chain couples TRBV6-2 or TRBV6-3 to TRBJ1-1; 8 bases fit TRBD1. Losses at the gene ends were 6 bases for V and 5 bases for J; bases not matched to a gene: 8. Germline CDR1 and CDR2: MNHEY and SVGEGT. The CDR3 covers 14 residues.

Remarks on this clone: This sample also contains other DNA sequences that code for the same CDR3. The J gene is TRBJ1-5, the V gene TRBV5-1; TRBD1 aligns across 7 bases. The CDR3 consists of 16 residues. With 0 bases clipped from V and 5 bases from J, the junction kept 8 bases outside the gene matches. Germline V gives CDR1 SGHRS, CDR2 YFSETQ. CDR3 in amino acids: CASSLVPGGRDQPQHF. The CDR3 nucleotides are TGCGCCAGCAGCTTGGTGCCAGGGGGGCGGGATCAGCCCCAGCATTTT.

The chain employs TRBV5-6 and TRBJ1-1, with D unresolved. Germline V gene data show CDR1 as SGHDT and CDR2 as YYEEEE. V was trimmed by 4 bases and J by 1 base, leaving 14 bases between them. The CDR3 covers 15 residues. CDR3 nucleotide sequence: TGTGCCAGCAGCGGAACGGGGTATAAGAACACTGAAGCTTTCTTT. As protein: CASSGTGYKNTEAFF.

This rearrangement joins TRBV27 to TRBJ1-1, with 7 bases identical to TRBD1. The CDR3 sequence is 15 residues long. The germline V gene has CDR1 MNHEY and CDR2 SMNVEV (reference sequence). The trim removed 5 bases at V and 7 bases at J, leaving 13 bases unmatched. CDR3 sequence: CASSTRTRQGYEAFF. CDR3 DNA sequence: TGTGCCAGCAGTACCCGGACCCGACAGGGATATGAAGCTTTCTTT.

The rearrangement uses TRBV5-1 and TRBJ2-3; 8 positions match TRBD1. Germline values: CDR1 SGHRS, CDR2 YFSETQ. V was pared by 0 bases and J by 5 bases, with 8 bases of the junction left unmatched. This CDR3 contains 16 residues. CDR3 DNA: TGCGCCAGCAGCTTGGAGGGGAGGACAGGGATAGATACGCAGTATTTT. This encodes CASSLEGRTGIDTQYF.

Of note for this clone: The junction and the germline gene differ at one end; a read error may be behind it. The rearrangement uses TRBV10-3 and TRBJ1-5; D perhaps matches TRBD1 (5 bases). The V gene's germline CDR1 is ENHRY and CDR2 SYGVKD. The CDR3 has 15 amino acids. CDR3 nucleotide sequence: TGTGCCATCAATGACCGCAGGGTGCGCATTCAGCCCCGGCATTTT. It yields the protein CAINDRRVRIQPRHF.

The V and J genes are TRBV5-1 and TRBJ2-7, with 7 bases fitting TRBD1. Germline CDR1 reads SGHRS; CDR2 reads YFSETQ. CDR3 size: 14 residues. V lost 4 bases to trimming and J lost 5 bases; unmatched junction nucleotides: 9. CDR3 DNA sequence: TGCGCCAGCAGCCCGGGGACAGTTGGCGACGAGCAGTACGTC. Its protein product is CASSPGTVGDEQYV.

J is TRBJ2-3 and V is TRBV5-1, with no clear D. Germline CDR1 reads SGHRS; CDR2 reads YFSETQ. There are 13 residues in the CDR3. Trimming took off 4 bases at V and 0 bases at J, with 6 bases between the two ends. Written as DNA, the CDR3 is TGCGCCAGCAGCCCGCTCAGCACAGATACGCAGTATTTT. It translates to CASSPLSTDTQYF.

The chain employs TRBV13 and TRBJ1-2, with D hard to call. CDR1 and CDR2 (germline): PRHDT, FYEKMQ (reference sequence). The CDR3 runs to 14 residues. Trimming took 2 bases from V and 1 from J, leaving 8 bases between them. The CDR3 bases are TGTGCCAGCAGCTTATTTTGGGGTAACTATGGCTACACCTTC. Protein sequence: CASSLFWGNYGYTF.

This clone was seen a handful of times. V and J are TRBV6-5 and TRBJ1-1; D is undetermined. The CDR3 spans 14 residues. Germline-derived CDR1 and CDR2 are MNHEY and SVGAGI. V lost 6 bases, J lost 7 bases, and 18 bases lay in between. CDR3 DNA sequence: TGTGCCAGCAGGGTCCCAATGACATCCGGTGAAGCTTTCTTT. It encodes CASRVPMTSGEAFF.

This CDR3 reads CSVRDRGENTQYF. The DNA for the CDR3 is TGCAGCGTCAGAGACAGGGGCGAGAATACGCAGTATTTT. The J gene is TRBJ2-3, the V gene TRBV29-1, with 8 positions matching TRBD1. Germline V gene lookup returns CDR1 SQVTM and CDR2 ANQGSEA. This CDR3 is 13 amino acids long. The J segment lost 7 bases and the V segment lost 6 bases, leaving 9 bases of the junction unmatched.

The rearrangement joins TRBV16 to TRBJ1-2, with D maybe TRBD1 (5 bases). This CDR3 comprises 14 residues. The V and J ends lost 0 bases and 8 bases respectively, with 13 bases between them. The germline gives CDR1 KGHSY, CDR2 FQNENV. CDR3 in DNA: TGTGCCAGCAGCCAATCGGGGGTTAGCGGCGGCTACACCTTC. As protein: CASSQSGVSGGYTF.

This chain links TRBV3-1 (or the pseudogene TRBV3-2) with TRBJ2-7; a weak D match, TRBD2 (5 bases). This CDR3 region has 15 residues. CDR1 and CDR2 (germline): LGHDT, YNNKEL (reference sequence). V was cut by 4 bases and J by 0 bases, with 13 bases left in between. CDR3 sequence: CASSLWTLSSYEQYF. For the CDR3, the DNA is TGTGCCAGCAGCCTTTGGACTCTGAGCTCCTACGAGCAGTACTTC.

The V gene is TRBV6-5, the J gene TRBJ2-7; D is perhaps TRBD1 (6 bases). This CDR3 region has 12 residues. Germline CDR1 and CDR2: MNHEY and SVGAGI. Deletions cut 2 bases from V and 12 bases from J, with 14 bases between. The CDR3 loop is CASSYTTGTMYF. CDR3 DNA sequence: TGTGCCAGCAGTTACACGACCGGGACAATGTACTTC.

CDR3 sequence: CASTQLAGGGTDTQYF. Written as DNA, the CDR3 is TGTGCCAGCACTCAACTAGCGGGGGGCGGGACAGATACGCAGTATTTT. The chain carries TRBV28 and TRBJ2-3; the match to TRBD2 covers 12 bases. Per germline, CDR1 MDHEN and CDR2 SYDVKM. This CDR3 contains 16 residues. V was pared by 7 bases and J by 3 bases, with 8 bases of the junction left unmatched. Drawing the rest from reference TRBV28 and TRBJ2-3, the complete variable domain is DVKVTQSSRYLVKRTGEKVFLECVQDMDHENMFWYRQDPGLGLRLIYFSYDVKMKEKGDIPEGYSVSREKKERFSLILESASTNQTSMYLCASTQLAGGGTDTQYFGPGTRLTVL.

The chain has TRBV5-1 and TRBJ2-5, with TRBD2 as a possible D gene (5 bases). The CDR3 spans 14 residues. Trimming removed 7 bases at V and 0 bases at J, with 13 bases between. Germline V CDR1 and CDR2: SGHRS, YFSETQ. The CDR3 coding sequence is TGCGCCAGCCGGAGGTGGACCGACCAAGAGACCCAGTACTTC. Translated: CASRRWTDQETQYF.

This clone appeared a few times. The chain carries TRBV9 and TRBJ1-6; 9 bases are shared with TRBD1. CDR3 length: 14 amino acids. V was clipped by 2 bases and J by 10 bases; unmatched bases: 4. In germline, CDR1 is SGDLS, CDR2 YYNGEE. For the CDR3, the DNA is TGTGCCAGCAGCGTTGGGACAGGGTACTCACCCCTCCACTTT. It encodes CASSVGTGYSPLHF.

This chain links TRBV19 with TRBJ1-1, with D tentatively TRBD1 (5 bases). This CDR3 is 14 amino acids long. Per the germline V gene, CDR1 is LNHDA and CDR2 is SQIVND (reference sequence). Trimming removed 7 bases from V and 1 base from J, with 13 bases in between. The CDR3 loop is CASTGPGTNTEAFF. CDR3 nucleotides: TGTGCCAGTACTGGACCGGGGACGAACACTGAAGCTTTCTTT.

This clone is classed as medium-sized. The rearrangement joins TRBV6-1 to TRBJ1-2; possible D gene TRBD1, 6 bases. V was clipped by 5 bases and J by 8 bases, with 21 bases between them. Germline CDR1 is MNHNS and CDR2 is SASEGT. The CDR3 is 15 amino acids. CDR3 bases: TGTGCCAGCAGTTTCACTCCACAGGGAAGAGGAGGCTACACCTTC. Amino acids: CASSFTPQGRGGYTF.

The V call is TRBV6-5, the J call TRBJ2-6; no reliable D call. Looked up from germline, CDR1 is MNHEY and CDR2 is SVGAGI. The V end was cut by 10 bases, the J end by 4 bases, with 14 bases between. The CDR3 runs 14 residues. As DNA, the CDR3 is TGTGCCACCACAAGGGCTAGGGGGGCCAACGTCCTGACTTTC. It translates to CATTRARGANVLTF.

V gene TRBV3-1 (or the pseudogene TRBV3-2) combines with J gene TRBJ1-4; D is unclear. Per germline, CDR1 LGHDT and CDR2 YNNKEL (reference sequence). The CDR3 has 12 amino acids. Trimming took 4 bases from V and 3 from J, leaving 3 bases between them. CDR3 residues: CASSLSNEKLFF. For the CDR3, the DNA is TGTGCCAGCAGCCTATCTAATGAAAAACTGTTTTTT.

The V and J genes are TRBV12-5 and TRBJ1-1, with D unresolved. Between the trimmed V and J ends, which lost 6 bases and 1 base, there was a span of 9 bases. CDR3 length: 13 amino acids. From germline, CDR1 is LGHNT and CDR2 FRNRAP. The DNA of the CDR3 is TGTGCTAGTGGCCACAAGGCGAACACTGAAGCTTTCTTT. Translated, it gives CASGHKANTEAFF.